Each of the 4 T cell receptor beta chains below was sequenced from the same sample in a study of blood T cell repertoires in COVID-19. Clones were sequenced by immunoSEQ multiplex PCR, and TCRdb holds only the in-frame ones, with some missing. The data hold 250,000 to 350,000 clones, with roughly 90% observed a single time. Sequenced input: peripheral blood. The receptor set was obtained from a woman aged 45-65 years who had recovered from COVID-19.

V gene TRBV30 combines with J gene TRBJ2-3; 7 bases are a match to TRBD2. Germline trimming cut 2 bases from V and 5 bases from J; bases unmatched to any gene: 10. The CDR3 loop spans 15 amino acids. The germline V gene encodes CDR1 GTSNPN and CDR2 SVGIG (reference sequence). The CDR3 region is CAWSIRGGSGDTQYF. The CDR3, as DNA: TGTGCCTGGAGTATCAGAGGCGGGAGCGGAGATACGCAGTATTTT.

The chain uses TRBV10-3 and TRBJ2-1; 7 nucleotides align to TRBD1. V lost 2 bases, J lost 6 bases, and 7 bases stayed unmatched. Germline V lookup: CDR1 ENHRY, CDR2 SYGVKD. This CDR3 spans 15 amino acids. The CDR3, as DNA: TGTGCCATCAGTGAGGCCGTGACAGGGCCCAATGAGCAGTTCTTC. Its protein product is CAISEAVTGPNEQFF.

Here the CDR3 DNA reads TGTGCCAGCAGCGGTTCAGGGCACGAGCAGTACTTC. Translation gives CASSGSGHEQYF. The rearrangement links TRBV9 to TRBJ2-7, with D perhaps matching TRBD1 (5 bases). Germline CDR1 SGDLS, CDR2 YYNGEE. Trimming left V 3 bases short and J 5 bases short, with 9 bases between. The CDR3 runs 12 residues.

V is TRBV9 and J is TRBJ1-5; TRBD1 is a possible D gene (6 bases). CDR1 is SGDLS and CDR2 is YYNGEE in the germline V gene. Trimming left V 4 bases short and J 3 bases short, with 14 bases between. The CDR3 contains 15 residues. CDR3 sequence (DNA): TGTGCCAGCAGCCCGGACAGCGCTTTCAATCAGCCCCAGCATTTT. It is translated as CASSPDSAFNQPQHF.